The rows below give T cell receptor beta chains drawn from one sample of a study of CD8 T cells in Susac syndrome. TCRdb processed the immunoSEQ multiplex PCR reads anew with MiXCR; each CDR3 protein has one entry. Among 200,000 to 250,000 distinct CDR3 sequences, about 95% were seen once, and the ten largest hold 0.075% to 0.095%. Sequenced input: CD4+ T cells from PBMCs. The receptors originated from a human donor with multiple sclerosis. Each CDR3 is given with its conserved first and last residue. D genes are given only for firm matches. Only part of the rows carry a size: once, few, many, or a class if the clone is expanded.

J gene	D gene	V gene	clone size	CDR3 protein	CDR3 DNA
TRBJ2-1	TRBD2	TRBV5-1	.	CASSLVIAGGSNEQFF	TGCGCCAGCAGCTTGGTAATAGCGGGGGGCTCCAATGAGCAGTTCTTC
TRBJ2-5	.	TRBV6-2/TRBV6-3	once	CASSKSGTETQYF	TGTGCCAGCAGTAAATCGGGGACGGAGACCCAGTACTTC
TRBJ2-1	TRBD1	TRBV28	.	CATAGGEQFF	TGTGCCACCGCAGGGGGTGAGCAGTTCTTC
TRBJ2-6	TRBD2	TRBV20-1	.	CSARRSGRSGANVLTF	TGCAGTGCCAGACGGAGCGGGAGGTCTGGGGCCAACGTCCTGACTTTC
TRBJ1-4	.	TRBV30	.	CAWRPVWGTNEKLFF	TGTGCCTGGCGCCCGGTGTGGGGAACTAATGAAAAACTGTTTTTT
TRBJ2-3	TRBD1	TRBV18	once	CASSPVGTGSTDTQYF	TGTGCCAGCTCACCGGTCGGGACAGGGAGCACAGATACGCAGTATTTT
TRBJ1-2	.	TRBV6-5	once	CASSVPGLVGGYTF	TGTGCCAGCAGTGTCCCCGGGCTCGTTGGGGGCTACACCTTC
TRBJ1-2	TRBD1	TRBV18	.	CASSPGQGALGYTF	TGTGCCAGCTCACCGGGACAGGGGGCGCTTGGCTACACCTTC
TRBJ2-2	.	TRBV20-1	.	CSASGGNTGELFF	TGCAGTGCTAGTGGTGGGAACACCGGGGAGCTGTTTTTT
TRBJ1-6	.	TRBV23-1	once	CASKSGDESYNSPLHF	TGCGCCAGCAAATCAGGGGATGAGTCCTATAATTCACCCCTCCACTTT
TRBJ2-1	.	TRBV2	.	CASNSGLSYNEQFF	TGTGCCAGCAATAGCGGACTCTCCTACAATGAGCAGTTCTTC
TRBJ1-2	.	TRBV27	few	CASSLRGNYGYTF	TGTGCCAGCAGTTTACGCGGTAACTATGGCTACACCTTC
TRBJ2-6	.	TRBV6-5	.	CASSYSSGANVLTF	TGTGCCAGCAGTTACTCGTCTGGGGCCAACGTCCTGACTTTC
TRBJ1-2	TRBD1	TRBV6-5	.	CASSRQGSDYGYTF	TGTGCCAGCAGTCGACAGGGGTCCGACTATGGCTACACCTTC
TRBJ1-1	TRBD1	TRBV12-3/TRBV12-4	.	CASSYTGTGGEAFF	TGTGCCAGCAGTTACACCGGGACAGGGGGCGAAGCTTTCTTT
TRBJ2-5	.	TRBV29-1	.	CSVDWVRAETQYF	TGCAGCGTTGATTGGGTCCGGGCGGAGACCCAGTACTTC
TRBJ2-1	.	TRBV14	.	CASSQVTGNEQFF	TGTGCCAGCAGCCAAGTCACAGGCAATGAGCAGTTCTTC
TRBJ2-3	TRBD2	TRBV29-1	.	CSVGHRLASRNTQYF	TGCAGCGTCGGACACAGACTAGCGAGCCGGAATACGCAGTATTTT
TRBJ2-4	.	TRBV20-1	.	CSASVEAGLRAIQYF	TGCAGTGCCTCGGTTGAGGCCGGGTTACGCGCCATTCAGTACTTC
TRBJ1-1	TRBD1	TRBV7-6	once	CASSLDRVSEAFF	TGTGCCAGCAGCCTTGACAGGGTTTCTGAAGCTTTCTTT
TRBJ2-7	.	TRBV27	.	CATRNRAGTYEQYF	TGTGCCACCCGAAACAGGGCTGGGACCTACGAGCAGTACTTC
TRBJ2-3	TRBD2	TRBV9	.	CASSVFASGGAADTQYF	TGTGCCAGCAGCGTATTCGCTAGCGGGGGGGCCGCAGATACGCAGTATTTT
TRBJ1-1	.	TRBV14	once	CASSHSGRHTEAFF	TGTGCCAGCAGCCATTCAGGGAGGCACACTGAAGCTTTCTTT
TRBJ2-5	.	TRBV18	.	CASSPPSTQQETQYF	TGTGCCAGCTCACCTCCCTCGACACAACAAGAGACCCAGTACTTC
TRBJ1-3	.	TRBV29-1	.	CSVSGSGNTIYF	TGCAGCGTTTCGGGGTCTGGAAACACCATATATTTT
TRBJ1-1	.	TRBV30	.	CAWSGESGTEAFF	TGTGCCTGGAGTGGTGAGTCGGGAACTGAAGCTTTCTTT
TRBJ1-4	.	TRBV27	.	CASSSSSRSSEKLFF	TGTGCCAGCAGTTCCTCGTCCCGATCGAGCGAAAAACTGTTTTTT
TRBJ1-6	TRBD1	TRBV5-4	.	CASSLGTGVSPLHF	TGTGCCAGCAGCTTGGGGACAGGGGTCTCACCCCTCCACTTT
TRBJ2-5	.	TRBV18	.	CASSSQQGPGETQYF	TGTGCCAGCTCAAGCCAACAGGGCCCCGGGGAGACCCAGTACTTC
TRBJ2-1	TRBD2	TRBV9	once	CASSSLAGGNYNEQFF	TGTGCCAGCAGCTCCTTAGCGGGGGGCAACTACAATGAGCAGTTCTTC
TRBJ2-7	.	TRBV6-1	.	CASSTRPYEQYF	TGTGCCAGCAGTACCCGGCCCTACGAGCAGTACTTC
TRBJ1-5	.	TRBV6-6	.	CASSYRGANQPQHF	TGTGCCAGCAGTTACAGGGGGGCCAATCAGCCCCAGCATTTT
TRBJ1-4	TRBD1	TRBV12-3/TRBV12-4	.	CASSLRLGTGEEKLFF	TGTGCCAGCAGTTTAAGATTGGGGACAGGGGAAGAAAAACTGTTTTTT
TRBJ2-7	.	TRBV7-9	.	CASSLREESEQYF	TGTGCCAGCAGCTTACGCGAGGAGAGCGAGCAGTACTTC
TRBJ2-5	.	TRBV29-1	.	CSVEDRVGATQYF	TGCAGCGTTGAAGATCGGGTTGGGGCGACCCAGTACTTC
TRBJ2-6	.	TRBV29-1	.	CSVEARGEGSGANVLTF	TGCAGCGTTGAAGCCAGGGGCGAGGGCTCTGGGGCCAACGTCCTGACTTTC
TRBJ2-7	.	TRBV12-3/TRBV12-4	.	CASSLMGRVEQYF	TGTGCCAGCAGTCTAATGGGGCGGGTCGAGCAGTACTTC
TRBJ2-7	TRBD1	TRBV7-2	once	CASSQMPPGGARDEQYF	TGTGCCAGCAGCCAAATGCCTCCAGGGGGCGCACGGGACGAGCAGTACTTC
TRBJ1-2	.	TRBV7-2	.	CASSLGRQDYGYTF	TGTGCCAGCAGCTTAGGAAGGCAGGACTATGGCTACACCTTC
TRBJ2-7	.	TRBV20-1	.	CSANSGSSYEQYF	TGCAGTGCTAACTCGGGCAGCTCCTACGAGCAGTACTTC
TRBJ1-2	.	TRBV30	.	CAWMQLEGYTF	TGTGCCTGGATGCAATTGGAAGGCTACACCTTC
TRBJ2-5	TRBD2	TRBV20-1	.	CSARGYSGGAFGETQYF	TGCAGTGCTAGAGGCTATAGCGGGGGGGCTTTCGGTGAGACCCAGTACTTC
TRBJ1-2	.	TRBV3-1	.	CASSQDKGGRRGYTF	TGTGCCAGCAGCCAAGATAAGGGAGGGAGAAGGGGCTACACCTTC
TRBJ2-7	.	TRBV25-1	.	CASSDMFYEQYF	TGTGCCAGCAGTGATATGTTCTACGAGCAGTACTTC